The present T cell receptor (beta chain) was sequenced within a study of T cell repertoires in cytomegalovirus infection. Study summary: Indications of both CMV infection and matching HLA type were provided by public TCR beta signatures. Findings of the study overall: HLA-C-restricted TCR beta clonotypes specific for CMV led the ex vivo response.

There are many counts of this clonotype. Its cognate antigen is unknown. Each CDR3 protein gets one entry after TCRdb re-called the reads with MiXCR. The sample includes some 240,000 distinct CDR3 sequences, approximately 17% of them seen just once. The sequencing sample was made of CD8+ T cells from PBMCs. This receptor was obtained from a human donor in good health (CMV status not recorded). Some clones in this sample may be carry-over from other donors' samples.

Here the CDR3 DNA reads TGTGCCAGCAGCCTTCTTAATCAGCCCCAGCATTTT. Its translation is CASSLLNQPQHF. V gene TRBV7-8 combines with J gene TRBJ1-5; D gene ambiguous. Germline loops: CDR1 SGHVS, CDR2 FQNEAQ. The CDR3 covers 12 residues. Trimming left V 5 bases short and J 4 bases short, with 6 bases between.